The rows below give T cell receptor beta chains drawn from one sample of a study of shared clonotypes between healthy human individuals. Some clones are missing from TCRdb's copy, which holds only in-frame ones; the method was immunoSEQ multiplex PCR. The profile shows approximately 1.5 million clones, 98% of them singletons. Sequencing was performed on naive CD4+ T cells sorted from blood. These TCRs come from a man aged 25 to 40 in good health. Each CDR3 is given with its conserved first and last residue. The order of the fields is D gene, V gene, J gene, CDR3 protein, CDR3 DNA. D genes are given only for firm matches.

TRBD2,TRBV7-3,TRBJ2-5,CASSLSSGSQETQYF,TGTGCCAGCAGCTTGTCTAGCGGAAGCCAAGAGACCCAGTACTTC
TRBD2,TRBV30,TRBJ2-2,CAWSSGAGELFF,TGTGCCTGGAGCAGCGGGGCCGGGGAGCTGTTTTTT
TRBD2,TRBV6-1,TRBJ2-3,CASSEGGLARPSTDTQYF,TGTGCCAGCAGTGAAGGGGGACTAGCGCGACCTAGCACAGATACGCAGTATTTT
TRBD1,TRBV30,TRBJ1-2,CAWSVAGDRGVYGYTF,TGTGCCTGGAGTGTGGCCGGGGACAGGGGCGTCTATGGCTACACCTTC
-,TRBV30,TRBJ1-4,CAWIPRLSSNEKLFF,TGTGCCTGGATCCCCCGTCTAAGTTCTAATGAAAAACTGTTTTTT
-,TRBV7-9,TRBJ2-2,CASSVRAGASNTGELFF,TGTGCCAGCAGCGTTAGGGCAGGGGCTTCAAACACCGGGGAGCTGTTTTTT
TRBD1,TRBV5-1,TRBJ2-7,CASSPGQGNEQYF,TGCGCCAGCAGCCCCGGACAGGGAAACGAGCAGTACTTC
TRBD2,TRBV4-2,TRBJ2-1,CASSQGGIAGDNNEQFF,TGTGCCAGCAGCCAAGGGGGGATAGCGGGAGACAACAATGAGCAGTTCTTC
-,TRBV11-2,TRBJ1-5,CASSLGRDQPQHF,TGTGCCAGCAGCTTAGGACGGGATCAGCCCCAGCATTTT
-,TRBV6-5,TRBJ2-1,CASRGVGYNEQFF,TGTGCCAGCAGGGGTGTGGGGTACAATGAGCAGTTCTTC
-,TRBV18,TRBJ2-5,CASSPVRGTDAGPVRGETQYF,TGTGCCAGCTCACCCGTTAGAGGGACGGACGCCGGGCCGGTCAGAGGAGAGACCCAGTACTTC
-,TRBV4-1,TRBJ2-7,CASSQARAVSSYEQYF,TGCGCCAGCAGCCAAGCCCGGGCCGTTTCCTCCTACGAGCAGTACTTC
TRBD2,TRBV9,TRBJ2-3,CASSVEGLAGATDTQYF,TGTGCCAGCAGCGTAGAAGGCCTAGCGGGAGCCACAGATACGCAGTATTTT
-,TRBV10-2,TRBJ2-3,CASRMGARGDTQYF,TGCGCCAGCAGAATGGGCGCTCGGGGAGATACGCAGTATTTT
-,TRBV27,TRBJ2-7,CASSSLRTAPYEQYF,TGTGCCAGCAGTTCCCTGAGGACAGCTCCCTACGAGCAGTACTTC